Below, 16 T cell receptor beta chains from the same sample are listed, as sequenced in a study of blood T cell repertoires in COVID-19. TCRdb keeps only in-frame clones here, not all; method: immunoSEQ multiplex PCR. The profile covers around 120,000 clones, with roughly 91% appearing a single time and approximately 1.4% taken by the ten largest. What was sequenced was peripheral blood. These receptors were collected from a human donor in a cohort sampled during active COVID-19.

A few counts support this clone. V gene TRBV20-1 combines with J gene TRBJ1-5; 8 nucleotides match TRBD1. With V trimmed by 3 bases and J by 2 bases, 9 bases remained unmatched. Per the germline V gene, CDR1 is DFQATT and CDR2 is SNEGSKA (reference sequence). The CDR3 extends over 16 amino acids. The CDR3 DNA reads as TGCAGTGCTAGTGTCCAGGGGGCGTCGGGCAATCAGCCCCAGCATTTT. Its translation is CSASVQGASGNQPQHF.

The chain recombines TRBV5-5 with TRBJ2-5; 13 bases are shared with TRBD2. The V gene's germline CDR1 is SGHKS and CDR2 YYEKEE (reference sequence). This CDR3 contains 16 residues. V lost 4 bases and J lost 5; bases outside the gene matches: 8. The CDR3 DNA sequence: TGTGCCAGCAGCCGGGCGACTAGCGGGGGGCGGGAGACCCAGTACTTC. Translated, it gives CASSRATSGGRETQYF.

The gene calls are TRBV5-8 and TRBJ2-3; tentative D call: TRBD2 (5 bases). Per germline, CDR1 SGHTS and CDR2 YDEGEE. The CDR3 is made up of 15 amino acids. The V end was cut by 3 bases, the J end by 5 bases, with 16 bases between. Written as DNA, the CDR3 is TGTGCCAGCAGCTCTTGGACTCGGAGAGGAGATACGCAGTATTTT. The encoded protein is CASSSWTRRGDTQYF.

The J gene is TRBJ1-4, the V gene TRBV11-2; D gene uncertain. CDR3 length: 15 amino acids. CDR1 SGHAT and CDR2 FQNNGV come from the germline V gene. The V end was cut by 1 base, the J end by 0 bases, with 6 bases between. CDR3 in DNA: TGTGCCAGCAGCTTAGGCGGGTCAACTAATGAAAAACTGTTTTTT. It encodes CASSLGGSTNEKLFF.

The chain joins TRBV29-1 to TRBJ1-1; 9 bases line up with TRBD1. The V gene end was trimmed by 4 bases and the J gene end by 11 bases; junction bases not matched to a gene: 11. Looked up from germline, CDR1 is SQVTM and CDR2 is ANQGSEA. There are 13 residues in the CDR3. CDR3 in DNA: TGCAGCGTTGTTCTTAATTCGGGACAGGGCGCTTTCTTT. Its translation: CSVVLNSGQGAFF.

The CDR3 spells CASSQYGETQYF. DNA for the CDR3: TGTGCCAGCAGCCAATACGGAGAGACCCAGTACTTC. The rearrangement links TRBV7-9 to TRBJ2-5; D unresolved. V shed 5 bases and J shed 4 bases, with 8 bases lying between them. The CDR3 is 12 residues long. The germline V gene has CDR1 SEHNR and CDR2 FQNEAQ (reference sequence).

The gene calls are TRBV5-4 and TRBJ2-3; weak D call: TRBD2 (6 bases). Trimming pared 4 bases from V and 6 bases from J, leaving 12 bases between. The CDR3 length is 13 residues. Germline V gene lookup returns CDR1 SGHNT and CDR2 YYREEE (reference sequence). The CDR3 bases are TGTGCCAGCAGCCCGGGAGAGGTGGATACGCAGTATTTT. It encodes CASSPGEVDTQYF.

The CDR3 sequence is CADHRETGYGYTF. The CDR3 DNA reads as TGTGCCGACCACAGGGAGACTGGCTATGGCTACACCTTC. The V gene is TRBV2, the J gene TRBJ1-2, with a tentative D call TRBD1 (6 bases). V lost 11 bases, J lost 4 bases, and 17 bases lay in between. CDR1 and CDR2 from the germline V gene are SNHLY and FYNNEI. The CDR3 sequence is 13 residues long.

This clone was picked up one time. The chain recombines TRBV10-2 with TRBJ2-3; 15 positions match TRBD2. Germline loops: CDR1 WSHSY, CDR2 SAAADI. The trim removed 10 bases at V and 2 bases at J, leaving 4 bases unmatched. The CDR3 is made up of 15 amino acids. Here the CDR3 reads CAIGTSGGITDTQYF. The CDR3 DNA follows: TGCGCCATCGGGACTAGCGGGGGGATCACAGATACGCAGTATTTT.

The chain carries TRBV7-6 and TRBJ2-5; 10 bases agree with TRBD1. J was trimmed by 5 bases and V by 3 bases; bases with no gene match: 9. Germline V lookup: CDR1 SGHVS, CDR2 FNYEAQ. The length of the CDR3 is 16 residues. The CDR3 protein is CASSFGGTGVRETQYF. The CDR3 DNA is TGTGCCAGCAGCTTTGGCGGGACAGGGGTCCGGGAGACCCAGTACTTC.

This clone has a handful of counts. The V gene is TRBV19, the J gene TRBJ1-3; D uncertain. The germline V gene has CDR1 LNHDA and CDR2 SQIVND (reference sequence). This CDR3 is 13 amino acids long. The ends were cut back, 7 bases at V and 2 bases at J, with 9 bases in the middle. DNA for the CDR3: TGTGCCAGTATAGAGAGAGCTGGAAACACCATATATTTT. It translates to CASIERAGNTIYF. The full variable domain, with the rest looked up from reference TRBV19 and TRBJ1-3, is DGGITQSPKYLFRKEGQNVTLSCEQNLNHDAMYWYRQDPGQGLRLIYYSQIVNDFQKGDIAEGYSVSREKKESFPLTVTSAQKNPTAFYLCASIERAGNTIYFGEGSWLTVV.

The chain recombines TRBV25-1 with TRBJ1-5, with D possibly TRBD1 on 6 matching bases. Germline CDR1 MGHDK, CDR2 SYGVNS. The CDR3 is 17 residues long. V was trimmed by 3 bases and J by 1 base, leaving 16 bases between them. The CDR3 sequence is CASSEIQGFISNQPQHF. Written as DNA, the CDR3 is TGTGCCAGCAGTGAGATTCAGGGGTTTATCAGCAATCAGCCCCAGCATTTT.

The chain links TRBV25-1 to TRBJ2-7; D is uncertain. The CDR3 is 11 amino acids. V lost 3 bases and J 4 bases, leaving 4 bases between the germline ends. Germline-derived CDR1 and CDR2 are MGHDK and SYGVNS. This CDR3 reads CASSDGYEQYF. The CDR3 DNA follows: TGTGCCAGCAGTGACGGGTACGAGCAGTACTTC.

V usage is TRBV12-3 or TRBV12-4 and J usage is TRBJ1-2, with 9 bases aligning to TRBD1. This CDR3 has 12 residues. After removal of 6 bases from V and 9 bases from J, the junction contained 5 bases not matched to a gene. CDR3 DNA: TGTGCCAGCAGGGACAGGGGTTCTCGCTACACCTTC. It is translated as CASRDRGSRYTF.

V gene TRBV28 combines with J gene TRBJ2-5, with 7 bases fitting TRBD2. V gave up 8 bases and J gave up 5 bases; unmatched junction bases: 11. The CDR3 runs 14 residues. Germline V gives CDR1 MDHEN, CDR2 SYDVKM. The CDR3 nucleotides are TGTGCCAGCGCCCTTTGGCGGGAGAGGGAGACCCAGTACTTC. Translating it yields CASALWRERETQYF.

The chain is built from TRBV6-5 and TRBJ1-1, with a possible D match to TRBD1 (5 bases). The germline V gene encodes CDR1 MNHEY and CDR2 SVGAGI. The CDR3 extends over 15 amino acids. V lost 2 bases and J lost 1, with 11 bases in between. For the CDR3, the DNA is TGTGCCAGCAGTTACCGGATGGGGGGGAACACTGAAGCTTTCTTT. Its protein product is CASSYRMGGNTEAFF.